The 10 T cell receptor beta chains below were found in one sample sequenced in a study of CD8+ T cells in alopecia areata. Following RNA extraction, reverse transcription yielded cDNA that acted as the sequencing template. Profiled with immunoSEQ multiplex PCR; TCRdb holds only in-frame clones, not every one. The table lists about 200,000 clones, 50% to 60% of them singletons. The treatment: oral pan-JAK inhibitor, 5-10 mg twice daily. The starting material was CD4+ T cells sorted from blood, obtained at week 4, from a patient treated with tofacitinib. The receptor source for this set is a human donor with alopecia areata.

The CDR3 bases are TGTGCCAGCAGCCTTGGATCGAGGGAAGAGACCCAGTACTTC. Protein: CASSLGSREETQYF. The V and J genes are TRBV5-6 and TRBJ2-5, with D tentatively TRBD2 (5 bases). CDR1 and CDR2 (germline): SGHDT, YYEEEE. CDR3 length equals 14 residues. The V end lost 4 bases, the J end lost 3 bases, and 13 bases lay between the germline ends.

The rearrangement uses TRBV28 and TRBJ2-5; D is possibly TRBD2 (5 bases). V was cut by 6 bases and J by 2 bases, with 10 bases left in between. The CDR3 has 13 amino acids. Germline V gene lookup returns CDR1 MDHEN and CDR2 SYDVKM. The CDR3 coding sequence is TGTGCCAGCAGACGTCCGGGACAAGAGACCCAGTACTTC. Translated: CASRRPGQETQYF.

This rearrangement joins TRBV4-2 to TRBJ2-3, with D perhaps assigned TRBD1 or TRBD2 (5 bases each). The germline V gene encodes CDR1 LGHNA and CDR2 YNFKEQ. Trimming pared 5 bases from V and 2 bases from J, leaving 14 bases between. The CDR3 consists of 15 residues. The CDR3 nucleotides read TGTGCCAGCAGCTCCGGGACCCACGACACAGATACGCAGTATTTT. Its protein product is CASSSGTHDTDTQYF.

The CDR3 sequence: CSAMRQETQYF. The CDR3 DNA sequence: TGCAGTGCCATGCGTCAAGAGACCCAGTACTTC. This chain joins TRBV20-1 and TRBJ2-5; D ambiguous. The germline V gene has CDR1 DFQATT and CDR2 SNEGSKA (reference sequence). Trimming removed 6 bases at V and 2 bases at J, with 7 bases between. The CDR3 extends over 11 amino acids.

The gene calls are TRBV30 and TRBJ2-7; D not certain. Germline CDR1 and CDR2: GTSNPN and SVGIG (reference sequence). V lost 0 bases to trimming and J lost 5 bases, with 8 bases between them. The CDR3 runs 12 residues. The CDR3 here is CAWSVRPNEQYF. The CDR3 DNA reads as TGTGCCTGGAGTGTGAGACCAAACGAGCAGTACTTC. The full variable domain, its missing parts supplied by reference TRBV30 and TRBJ2-7, is SQTIHQWPATLVQPVGSPLSLECTVEGTSNPNLYWYRQAAGRGLQLLFYSVGIGQISSEVPQNLSASRPQDRQFILSSKKLLLSDSGFYLCAWSVRPNEQYFGPGTRLTVT.

The CDR3 sequence: CASSYAGLAISDTQYF. In DNA, the CDR3 is TGTGCCAGCAGTTACGCGGGACTAGCGATCTCAGATACGCAGTATTTT. The J gene is TRBJ2-3, the V gene TRBV6-5, with 10 bases lining up with TRBD2. In germline, CDR1 is MNHEY, CDR2 SVGAGI. The CDR3 runs 16 residues. With V trimmed by 2 bases and J by 4 bases, 6 bases remained unmatched.

J is TRBJ1-2 and V is TRBV15; D is possibly TRBD1 (5 bases). V was pared by 0 bases and J by 2 bases, with 13 bases between. Per the germline V gene, CDR1 is LNHNV and CDR2 is YYDKDF (reference sequence). The CDR3 runs 16 residues. CDR3 protein: CATSREASPGNYGYTF. In nucleotides, the CDR3 is TGTGCCACCAGCAGAGAGGCTTCTCCAGGGAACTATGGCTACACCTTC.

The V call is TRBV29-1, the J call TRBJ2-3; D is perhaps TRBD2 (6 bases). The CDR3 runs 15 residues. Germline V gene data show CDR1 as SQVTM and CDR2 as ANQGSEA. The CDR3 DNA reads TGCAGTTCCGGGACTCCTGCATCTAGCACAGATACGCAGTATTTT. Its protein product is CSSGTPASSTDTQYF.

DNA for the CDR3: TGTGCCAGTAGTCTCCGACAGGGCCTTGGCTACACCTTC. Its protein product is CASSLRQGLGYTF. The chain joins TRBV19 to TRBJ1-2, with 7 bases that match TRBD1. The CDR3 is made up of 13 amino acids. V shed 5 bases and J 7 bases; nucleotides not matched to a gene: 7. CDR1 is LNHDA and CDR2 is SQIVND in the germline V gene (reference sequence).

The sample holds one count of this clone. This chain connects TRBV5-1 to TRBJ2-1; possible D gene TRBD1, 6 bases. CDR1 and CDR2 (germline): SGHRS, YFSETQ. This CDR3 has 12 residues. Trimming left V 1 base short and J 15 bases short, with 14 bases between. The CDR3 loop is CASSLTKGQLFF. CDR3 DNA: TGCGCCAGCAGCTTGACGAAGGGACAACTGTTCTTC.